One TCR beta chain is described in this entry. The protocol was immunoSEQ multiplex PCR, while the TCRdb copy is restricted to in-frame clones and leaves out a portion. The table includes around 220,000 clones, 84% detected once. The sample originates from a study of blood T cell repertoires in COVID-19. Across the whole study: The United States, Italy and Spain were the sources of the acute and convalescent COVID-19 samples.

The TCR comes from a woman aged 35 to 49 who had recovered from COVID-19. Input material: PBMCs or T cells enriched from blood (not recorded which).

CDR3 in amino acids: CATSRNDSSYEQYF. The CDR3 DNA follows: TGTGCCACCAGCAGGAACGACAGTTCCTACGAGCAGTACTTC. The chain uses TRBV15 and TRBJ2-7, with a tentative D call TRBD1 (5 bases). Germline CDR1 is LNHNV and CDR2 is YYDKDF (reference sequence). This CDR3 comprises 14 residues. Trimming took off 3 bases at V and 1 base at J, with 10 bases between the two ends.